The 16 T cell receptor beta chains in this list originate from one sample, sequenced in a study of blood T cell repertoires in COVID-19. Assay: immunoSEQ multiplex PCR; the TCRdb copy retains only in-frame clones and omits some. The sample consists of more than 90,000 clones, 75% to 90% of them appearing once. The sequenced sample consisted of peripheral blood. The origin of the receptors is a human donor in a cohort sampled during active COVID-19.

The rearrangement links TRBV7-3 to TRBJ2-5, with 8 bases matching TRBD2. With 5 bases clipped from V and 1 base from J, the junction kept 6 bases outside the gene matches. Germline CDR1 reads SGHTA; CDR2 reads FQGTGA. The CDR3 contains 15 residues. The CDR3 sequence is CASSILGGAQETQYF. CDR3 nucleotides: TGTGCCAGCAGCATACTCGGGGGGGCCCAAGAGACCCAGTACTTC. The entire variable domain, with the rest obtained from reference TRBV7-3 and TRBJ2-5, is as follows: GAGVSQTPSNKVTEKGKYVELRCDPISGHTALYWYRQSLGQGPEFLIYFQGTGAADDSGLPNDRFFAVRPEGSVSTLKIQRTERGDSAVYLCASSILGGAQETQYFGPGTRLLVL.

The chain combines TRBV12-5 with TRBJ2-7; TRBD2 matches 9 bases. The germline gives CDR1 LGHNT, CDR2 FRNRAP. This CDR3 is built from 21 residues. J was trimmed by 3 bases and V by 3 bases; bases with no gene match: 24. Here the CDR3 reads CASGFASIPLAGGSGSYEQYF. In nucleotides, the CDR3 is TGTGCTAGTGGTTTCGCATCGATACCTCTGGCGGGAGGGTCTGGGAGCTACGAGCAGTACTTC.

The CDR3 DNA reads TGTGCCAGTAGGGGACAGGGACTTAAGAACACTGAAGCTTTCTTT. Its protein is CASRGQGLKNTEAFF. The V gene is TRBV2, the J gene TRBJ1-1, with 9 nucleotides matching TRBD1. V lost 9 bases to trimming and J lost 1 base; unmatched junction nucleotides: 9. The germline CDR1 and CDR2 sequences are SNHLY and FYNNEI. The CDR3 loop spans 15 amino acids.

V and J are TRBV5-7 and TRBJ1-2, with 10 nucleotides matching TRBD1. TRBV5-7 has ORF status, its function being uncertain. J gave up 2 bases and V 1 base, and 8 bases lay outside the gene matches. The CDR3 totals 17 residues. DNA for the CDR3: TGTGCCAGCAGCTTGCCGGGCCTGGGACAGGGGAACTATGGCTACACCTTC. Its protein is CASSLPGLGQGNYGYTF.

V usage is TRBV5-1 and J usage is TRBJ2-2, with a weak D call TRBD1 (5 bases). The CDR3 has 16 residues. Trimming removed 0 bases from V and 2 bases from J, with 11 bases in between. The V gene's germline CDR1 is SGHRS and CDR2 YFSETQ. The CDR3 DNA is TGCGCCAGCAGCTTGGACAGGACGGAAAACACCGGGGAGCTGTTTTTT. Translating gives CASSLDRTENTGELFF.

There are many counts of this clone. The chain is built from TRBV10-3 and TRBJ2-7, with D maybe TRBD1 (5 bases). Deletions cut 3 bases from V and 3 bases from J, with 6 bases between. Germline assignment: CDR1 ENHRY and CDR2 SYGVKD. CDR3 length: 12 residues. CDR3 region: CAISEGVYEQYF. Here the CDR3 DNA reads TGTGCCATCAGTGAAGGGGTCTACGAGCAGTACTTC.

Only one count was recorded for this clone. The chain has TRBV5-1 and TRBJ2-7, with 7 bases aligning to TRBD2. CDR1 and CDR2 (germline): SGHRS, YFSETQ. The CDR3 extends over 14 amino acids. J was trimmed by 5 bases and V by 0 bases; bases with no gene match: 5. CDR3 nucleotides: TGCGCCAGCAGCTTGGCGGGACTACCCAACGAGCAGTACTTC. This sequence encodes CASSLAGLPNEQYF.

The chain carries TRBV19 and TRBJ1-1; 8 bases match TRBD1. Germline V CDR1 and CDR2: LNHDA, SQIVND (reference sequence). The CDR3 loop spans 16 amino acids. V was clipped by 6 bases and J by 0 bases; unmatched bases: 9. This chain's CDR3 is CASRNRDRRMNTEAFF. The DNA for the CDR3 is TGTGCCAGTAGGAACCGGGACAGGAGGATGAACACTGAAGCTTTCTTT.

The chain joins TRBV27 to TRBJ2-6; 9 bases are a match to TRBD1. The CDR3 is 18 amino acids. With V trimmed by 6 bases and J by 0 bases, 9 bases remained unmatched. In germline, CDR1 is MNHEY, CDR2 SMNVEV (reference sequence). The CDR3 reads CASRELGTGSSGANVLTF. The CDR3 DNA sequence: TGTGCCAGCAGGGAATTGGGGACAGGGAGCTCTGGGGCCAACGTCCTGACTTTC.

This chain links TRBV4-2 with TRBJ1-4, with 7 bases identical to TRBD1. The CDR3 loop spans 15 amino acids. The V and J ends lost 3 bases and 8 bases, in that order; junction bases with no gene match: 9. Germline assignment: CDR1 LGHNA and CDR2 YNFKEQ. This CDR3 is CASSQPGQRLEKLFF. Here the CDR3 DNA reads TGTGCCAGCAGCCAGCCGGGACAGAGATTAGAAAAACTGTTTTTT.

The chain combines TRBV14 with TRBJ1-2, with D possibly matching TRBD1 (6 bases). Germline V gives CDR1 SGHDN, CDR2 FVKESK. CDR3 size: 13 residues. Trimming removed 6 bases from V and 7 bases from J, with 15 bases in between. CDR3 nucleotide sequence: TGTGCCAGCAGTATCGGACAGTCTGGTGGCTACACCTTC. Translated, it gives CASSIGQSGGYTF.

The chain recombines TRBV6-5 with TRBJ1-4, with D unresolved. CDR1 is MNHEY and CDR2 is SVGAGI in the germline V gene. This CDR3 comprises 15 residues. V shed 10 bases and J shed 0 bases, with 15 bases lying between them. CDR3 coding DNA: TGTGCCACGTCTGGTCAGGTTGCAACTAATGAAAAACTGTTTTTT. Protein product: CATSGQVATNEKLFF.

The rearrangement links TRBV29-1 to TRBJ1-1; no definite D call. Germline lookup yields CDR1 SQVTM and CDR2 ANQGSEA. The CDR3 covers 13 residues. Trimming pared 5 bases from V and 1 base from J, leaving 11 bases between. The CDR3 DNA reads as TGCAGCGTTTTCGGGTCCCCGAACACTGAAGCTTTCTTT. It encodes CSVFGSPNTEAFF.

This rearrangement joins TRBV5-4 to TRBJ2-7, with TRBD2 identical over 11 bases. Germline V gene data show CDR1 as SGHNT and CDR2 as YYREEE (reference sequence). The CDR3 runs to 15 residues. V lost 5 bases, J lost 4 bases, and 8 bases stayed unmatched. Here the CDR3 DNA reads TGTGCCAGCAGACTTGGGACTAGCGGAATATACGAGCAGTACTTC. Translation: CASRLGTSGIYEQYF.

This chain connects TRBV19 to TRBJ1-1, with TRBD1 matching over 7 bases. V was pared by 6 bases and J by 3 bases, with 7 bases of the junction left unmatched. Germline values: CDR1 LNHDA, CDR2 SQIVND (reference sequence). This CDR3 is 14 amino acids long. The CDR3 bases are TGTGCCAGTAGCCCACAGGGGTATGACACTGAAGCTTTCTTT. It yields the protein CASSPQGYDTEAFF.

The V gene is TRBV27, the J gene TRBJ2-2; 11 bases are shared with TRBD2. CDR1 is MNHEY and CDR2 is SMNVEV in the germline V gene (reference sequence). The trim removed 8 bases at V and 4 bases at J, leaving 6 bases unmatched. The CDR3 consists of 15 residues. CDR3 nucleotides: TGTGCCAGCCTTCCACTAGCGGGAGTCACCGGGGAGCTGTTTTTT. This encodes CASLPLAGVTGELFF.